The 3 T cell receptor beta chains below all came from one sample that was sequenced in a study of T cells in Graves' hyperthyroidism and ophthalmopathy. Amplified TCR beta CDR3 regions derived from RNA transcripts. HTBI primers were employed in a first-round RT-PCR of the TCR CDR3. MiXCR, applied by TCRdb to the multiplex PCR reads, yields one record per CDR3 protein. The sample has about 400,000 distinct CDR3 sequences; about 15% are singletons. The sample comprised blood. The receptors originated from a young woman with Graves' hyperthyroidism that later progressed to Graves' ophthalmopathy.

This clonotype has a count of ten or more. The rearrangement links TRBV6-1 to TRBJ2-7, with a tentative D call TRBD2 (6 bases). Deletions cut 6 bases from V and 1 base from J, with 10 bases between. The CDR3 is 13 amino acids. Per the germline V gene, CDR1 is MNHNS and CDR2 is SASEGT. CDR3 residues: CASSRDWSYEQYF. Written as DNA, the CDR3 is TGTGCCAGCAGCCGGGACTGGTCCTACGAGCAGTACTTC.

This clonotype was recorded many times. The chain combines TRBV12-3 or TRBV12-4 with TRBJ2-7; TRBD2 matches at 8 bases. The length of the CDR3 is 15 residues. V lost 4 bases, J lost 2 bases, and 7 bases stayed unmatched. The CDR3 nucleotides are TGTGCCAGCAGTTCCTCCCGGCGGGGGGCCTACGAGCAGTACTTC. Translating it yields CASSSSRRGAYEQYF.

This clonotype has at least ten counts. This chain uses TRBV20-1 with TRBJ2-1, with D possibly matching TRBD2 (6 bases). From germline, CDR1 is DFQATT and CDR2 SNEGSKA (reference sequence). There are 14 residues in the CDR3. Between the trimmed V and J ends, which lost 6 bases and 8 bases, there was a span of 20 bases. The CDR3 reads CSARALREWHEQFF. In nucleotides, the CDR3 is TGCAGTGCCCGAGCTCTCCGGGAGTGGCATGAGCAGTTCTTC.